The T cell receptor beta chain described here comes from a study of blood T cell repertoires in COVID-19. Across the study: PBMCs, B-cell-depleted T cells, or T cells were the source of the cDNA or gDNA that made up the material.

Germline-derived CDR1 and CDR2 are MNHEY and SVGEGT. CDR3 length: 14 residues. Germline trimming cut 5 bases from V and 3 bases from J; bases unmatched to any gene: 4. Measured with immunoSEQ multiplex PCR; TCRdb has only the in-frame clones, and not every one. The sample lists 130,000 to 150,000 clones, around 80% occurring once. This receptor was obtained from a man aged 55 to 70 with acute or convalescent COVID-19. Sequenced material: peripheral blood. V gene TRBV6-2 or TRBV6-3 combines with J gene TRBJ2-1; 7 nucleotides align to TRBD1. CDR3 sequence reads: CASSQTGFYNEQFF. CDR3 nucleotides: TGTGCCAGCAGTCAGACAGGGTTCTACAATGAGCAGTTCTTC.